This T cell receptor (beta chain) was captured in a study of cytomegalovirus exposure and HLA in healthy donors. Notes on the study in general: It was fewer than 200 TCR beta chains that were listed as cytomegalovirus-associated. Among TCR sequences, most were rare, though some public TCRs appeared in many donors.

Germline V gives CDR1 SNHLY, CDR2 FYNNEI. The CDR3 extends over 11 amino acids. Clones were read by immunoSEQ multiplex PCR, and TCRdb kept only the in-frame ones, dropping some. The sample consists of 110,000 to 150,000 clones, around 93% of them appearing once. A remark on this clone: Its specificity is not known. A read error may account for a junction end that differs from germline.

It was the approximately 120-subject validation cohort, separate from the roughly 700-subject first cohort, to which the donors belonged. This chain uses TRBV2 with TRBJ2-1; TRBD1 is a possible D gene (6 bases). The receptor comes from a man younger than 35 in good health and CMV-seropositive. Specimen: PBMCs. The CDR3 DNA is TGTGCCAGCAGTGTTGAAGGGAAGGGGGTCTTC. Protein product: CASSVEGKGVF. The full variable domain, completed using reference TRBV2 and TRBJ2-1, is EPEVTQTPSHQVTQMGQEVILRCVPISNHLYFYWYRQILGQKVEFLVSFYNNEISEKSEIFDDQFSVERPDGSNFTLKIRSTKLEDSAMYFCASSVEGKGVFGPGTRLTVL.